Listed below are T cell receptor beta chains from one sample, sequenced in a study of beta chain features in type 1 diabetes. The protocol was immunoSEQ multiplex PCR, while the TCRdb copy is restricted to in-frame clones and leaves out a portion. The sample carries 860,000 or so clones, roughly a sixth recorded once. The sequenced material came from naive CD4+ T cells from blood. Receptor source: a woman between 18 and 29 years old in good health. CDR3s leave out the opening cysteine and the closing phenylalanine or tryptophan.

CDR3: ASSYRGQGSYNEQF
V: TRBV6-5
J: TRBJ2-1

CDR3: ASSPRQGPGELF
V: TRBV7-9
J: TRBJ2-2

CDR3: ASSVWDRGSDTQY
V: TRBV9
J: TRBJ2-3

CDR3: ASSGQGVGGETQY
V: TRBV6-6
J: TRBJ2-5

CDR3: ASSFAQRESSEQF
V: TRBV27
J: TRBJ2-1

CDR3: ASSLMETQY
V: TRBV28
J: TRBJ2-5

CDR3: ASSLGLKRLAGVGEQY
V: TRBV13
J: TRBJ2-7

CDR3: ASSLVEGRSGGTQY
V: TRBV5-1
J: TRBJ2-5

CDR3: ASSLRSDGYT
V: TRBV7-9
J: TRBJ1-2

CDR3: ASSLMGQGKNTEAF
V: TRBV5-1
J: TRBJ1-1

CDR3: ASSLGTSGATDTQY
V: TRBV5-5
J: TRBJ2-3

CDR3: ASSQVSSGLGFGQSEQF
V: TRBV4-1
J: TRBJ2-1

CDR3: ASSPNRGLDEQY
V: TRBV5-6
J: TRBJ2-7

CDR3: ASNLRENTEAF
V: TRBV27
J: TRBJ1-1

CDR3: ASSESGGGTEAF
V: TRBV5-1
J: TRBJ1-1

CDR3: ASRGTGGKDTEAF
V: TRBV5-1
J: TRBJ1-1

CDR3: ASSHSGTGLAEAF
V: TRBV18
J: TRBJ1-1

CDR3: ASSLSGSADTQY
V: TRBV7-2
J: TRBJ2-3

CDR3: ASTPPRGGTTDTQY
V: TRBV2
J: TRBJ2-3

CDR3: ASSQDTSGNYDTQY
V: TRBV4-2
J: TRBJ2-3

CDR3: ASSSPRGAQY
V: TRBV7-2
J: TRBJ2-5